This TCR beta chain was found in a study of vaccination and CD4 T cells after COVID-19. The treatment was: roughly 10-day PBMC culture with coronavirus spike peptide pools or control peptides (ViraFEST assay). The Oncomine TCR Beta short-read assay was applied to DNA of cultured CD4+ T cells. Using its own MiXCR run on the PCR reads, TCRdb lists one record per CDR3 protein. The table shows 14,000 or so distinct CDR3 sequences, with 55% occurring only once. Study-wide findings and caveats: Vaccine-specific clones numbering 304 of 307 showed spike mono-reactivity in convalescent patients. The study found median SARS-CoV-2-reactive clonotypes rising from about 22 to 38, not significantly.

The table lists this clonotype with a few counts. The antigen remains undetermined. The sequence came from a human donor who had recovered from COVID-19. The source material was CD4+ T cells from blood, cultured in vitro.

The CDR3 sequence is CASSSFASRWVSETQYF. CDR3 nucleotide sequence: TGTGCCAGCAGTTCCTTTGCGTCTAGGTGGGTTTCAGAGACCCAGTACTTC. The gene calls are TRBV28 and TRBJ2-5; D unresolved. CDR3 size: 17 residues. Trimming left V 4 bases short and J 4 bases short, with 22 bases between. CDR1 and CDR2 (germline): MDHEN, SYDVKM.